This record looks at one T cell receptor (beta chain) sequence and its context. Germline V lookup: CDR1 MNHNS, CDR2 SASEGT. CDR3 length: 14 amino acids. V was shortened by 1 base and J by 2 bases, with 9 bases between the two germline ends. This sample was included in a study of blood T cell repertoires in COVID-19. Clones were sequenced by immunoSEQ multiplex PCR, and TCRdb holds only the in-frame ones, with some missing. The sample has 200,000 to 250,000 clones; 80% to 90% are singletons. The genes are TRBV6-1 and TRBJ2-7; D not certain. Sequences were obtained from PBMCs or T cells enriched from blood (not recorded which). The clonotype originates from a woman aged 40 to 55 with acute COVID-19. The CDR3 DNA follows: TGTGCCAGCAGTGAAGTCGCGGTCCCCTACGAGCAGTACTTC. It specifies CASSEVAVPYEQYF.